This T cell receptor beta chain was captured by sequencing in a study of T cells in women clearing cervical HPV infection. The CDR3 runs to 15 residues. Germline CDR1 reads LNHDA; CDR2 reads SQIVND (reference sequence). Method: immunoSEQ multiplex PCR; TCRdb's copy keeps in-frame clones and lacks some. The table lists about 27,000 clones. In regard to this clone: The CDR3 end falls 3 residues outside the read, so it is completed with the germline J gene.

This clonotype was sampled from a woman between 18 and 70 years old with a cervical HPV16 infection that either progressed to CIN3+ or cleared (not recorded which). This chain uses TRBV19 with TRBJ2-3; 10 positions agree with TRBD1. The sample was blood buffy coat. The covered CDR3 bases are TGTGCCAGTAGTCCGACAGGGGGCGCGAATCAGCCG. The encoded protein is CASSPTGGANQP. The entire CDR3 reads CASSPTGGANQPQYF.